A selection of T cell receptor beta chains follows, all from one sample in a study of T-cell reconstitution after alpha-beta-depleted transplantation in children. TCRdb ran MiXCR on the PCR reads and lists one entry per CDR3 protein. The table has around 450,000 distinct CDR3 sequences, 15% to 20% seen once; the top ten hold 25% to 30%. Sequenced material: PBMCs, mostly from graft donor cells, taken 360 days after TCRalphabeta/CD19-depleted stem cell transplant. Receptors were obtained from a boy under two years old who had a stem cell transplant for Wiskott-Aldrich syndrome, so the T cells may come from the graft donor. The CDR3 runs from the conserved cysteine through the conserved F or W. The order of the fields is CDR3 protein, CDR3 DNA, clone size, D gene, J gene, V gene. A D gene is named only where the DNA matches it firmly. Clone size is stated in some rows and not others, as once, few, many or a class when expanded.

CDR3: CAIRAGSHTDTQYF
DNA: TGTGCCATCCGTGCGGGGAGCCACACAGATACGCAGTATTTT
size: few
D: NA
J: TRBJ2-3
V: TRBV10-3

CDR3: CTSSYSSPQETQYF
DNA: TGTACCAGCAGTTACTCTAGCCCTCAAGAGACCCAGTACTTC
size: NA
D: NA
J: TRBJ2-5
V: TRBV6-5

CDR3: CASGREASPLHF
DNA: TGTGCCTCCGGCAGGGAGGCTTCACCCCTCCACTTT
size: NA
D: NA
J: TRBJ1-6
V: TRBV10-3

CDR3: CASSLTSPFSYEQYF
DNA: TGTGCCAGCAGTCTTACTAGTCCCTTCTCCTACGAGCAGTACTTC
size: NA
D: NA
J: TRBJ2-7
V: TRBV12-3/TRBV12-4

CDR3: CASKPDRGMGPNEQFF
DNA: TGTGCCAGCAAGCCCGACAGGGGGATGGGACCAAATGAGCAGTTCTTC
size: few
D: TRBD1
J: TRBJ2-1
V: TRBV12-3/TRBV12-4

CDR3: CASSPGGVARDYEQYF
DNA: TGCGCCAGCAGCCCGGGAGGGGTAGCTCGGGACTACGAGCAGTACTTC
size: few
D: TRBD2
J: TRBJ2-7
V: TRBV5-1

CDR3: CASSPGTRSSYEQYF
DNA: TGTGCCAGCAGCCCCGGGACTAGGAGCTCCTACGAGCAGTACTTC
size: NA
D: TRBD2
J: TRBJ2-7
V: TRBV4-2

CDR3: CASSQVKGYTDTQYF
DNA: TGCGCCAGCAGCCAGGTCAAGGGTTACACAGATACGCAGTATTTT
size: NA
D: NA
J: TRBJ2-3
V: TRBV4-1

CDR3: CASSQEAGAVGELFF
DNA: TGCGCCAGCAGCCAAGAAGCTGGGGCGGTCGGGGAGCTGTTTTTT
size: NA
D: NA
J: TRBJ2-2
V: TRBV4-1

CDR3: CASSLPWTGQETQYF
DNA: TGTGCCAGCAGTTTACCCTGGACAGGCCAAGAGACCCAGTACTTC
size: many
D: TRBD1
J: TRBJ2-5
V: TRBV12-3/TRBV12-4

CDR3: CASSRQRGSPLHF
DNA: TGTGCCAGCAGCCGCCAGAGGGGTTCACCCCTCCACTTT
size: few
D: NA
J: TRBJ1-6
V: TRBV12-3/TRBV12-4

CDR3: CASSPGPYGYTF
DNA: TGTGCCAGCAGCCCGGGGCCTTATGGCTACACCTTC
size: few
D: NA
J: TRBJ1-2
V: TRBV7-8

CDR3: CASSGYDRGSSYNEQFF
DNA: TGTGCCAGCAGCGGTTACGACAGGGGGAGCTCCTACAATGAGCAGTTCTTC
size: few
D: TRBD1
J: TRBJ2-1
V: TRBV9

CDR3: CASSQDETRSGNTIYF
DNA: TGCGCCAGCAGCCAAGATGAGACCCGCTCTGGAAACACCATATATTTT
size: NA
D: NA
J: TRBJ1-3
V: TRBV4-1

CDR3: CASSLHPRFDPYEQYF
DNA: TGTGCCAGCAGTCTCCACCCCAGGTTTGACCCCTACGAGCAGTACTTC
size: NA
D: NA
J: TRBJ2-7
V: TRBV7-9

CDR3: CASSEERGTTDTQYF
DNA: TGTGCCAGCAGTGAAGAGCGGGGGACCACAGATACGCAGTATTTT
size: NA
D: TRBD2
J: TRBJ2-3
V: TRBV2

CDR3: CASSLGARGETQYF
DNA: TGTGCCAGCAGTTTAGGGGCTAGGGGAGAGACCCAGTACTTC
size: few
D: NA
J: TRBJ2-5
V: TRBV12-3/TRBV12-4

CDR3: CASSTGGTFNVLTF
DNA: TGTGCCAGCAGTACGGGGGGGACTTTCAACGTCCTGACTTTC
size: few
D: TRBD2
J: TRBJ2-6
V: TRBV12-3/TRBV12-4

CDR3: CASSQKAGVGTGELFF
DNA: TGTGCCAGCAGCCAAAAGGCAGGGGTCGGCACCGGGGAGCTGTTTTTT
size: few
D: NA
J: TRBJ2-2
V: TRBV3-1

CDR3: CSAAGNEQYF
DNA: TGCAGTGCGGCAGGGAACGAGCAGTACTTC
size: NA
D: NA
J: TRBJ2-7
V: TRBV20-1

CDR3: CATSDSGLAGTYNEQFF
DNA: TGTGCCACCAGTGATTCCGGACTAGCGGGGACCTACAATGAGCAGTTCTTC
size: NA
D: TRBD2
J: TRBJ2-1
V: TRBV24-1

CDR3: CASSLNRVGETQYF
DNA: TGTGCCAGCAGCTTAAACAGGGTTGGAGAGACCCAGTACTTC
size: NA
D: NA
J: TRBJ2-5
V: TRBV11-2

CDR3: CSATISGIGELFF
DNA: TGCAGTGCTACCATTAGCGGGATCGGGGAGCTGTTTTTT
size: NA
D: TRBD2
J: TRBJ2-2
V: TRBV20-1

CDR3: CASSIPSGVRETQYF
DNA: TGTGCCAGTAGTATACCTAGCGGGGTACGCGAGACCCAGTACTTC
size: many
D: TRBD2
J: TRBJ2-5
V: TRBV19

CDR3: CASSSYRAPNSPLHF
DNA: TGTGCCAGCAGTTCATACAGGGCGCCAAATTCACCCCTCCACTTT
size: NA
D: NA
J: TRBJ1-6
V: TRBV27

CDR3: CASSLNRGSYEQYF
DNA: TGTGCCAGCAGCCTAAACAGGGGCTCCTACGAGCAGTACTTC
size: NA
D: TRBD1
J: TRBJ2-7
V: TRBV14

CDR3: CASSLARVGDEQFF
DNA: TGTGCCAGCAGCTTAGCGCGGGTGGGGGATGAGCAGTTCTTC
size: many
D: NA
J: TRBJ2-1
V: TRBV7-2

CDR3: CASSLRLSGRAKLTQYF
DNA: TGTGCCAGCAGTTTACGCCTGAGCGGGAGGGCCAAGCTCACCCAGTACTTC
size: few
D: TRBD2
J: TRBJ2-5
V: TRBV12-3/TRBV12-4

CDR3: CASSYGTGLNSPLHF
DNA: TGTGCCAGCAGTTACGGGACAGGGTTGAATTCACCCCTCCACTTT
size: NA
D: TRBD1
J: TRBJ1-6
V: TRBV6-5

CDR3: CSVEGLGGGEQYF
DNA: TGCAGCGTTGAAGGCCTAGGAGGCGGCGAGCAGTACTTC
size: NA
D: NA
J: TRBJ2-7
V: TRBV29-1

CDR3: CASSLIHLAGPKQFF
DNA: TGCGCCAGCAGCCTCATACACCTAGCGGGGCCTAAGCAGTTCTTC
size: NA
D: TRBD2
J: TRBJ2-1
V: TRBV4-1

CDR3: CASSFSKGTGYTF
DNA: TGTGCCAGCAGCTTTTCCAAGGGAACCGGCTACACCTTC
size: NA
D: NA
J: TRBJ1-2
V: TRBV5-8

CDR3: CASSFAGQGTDTQYF
DNA: TGTGCCAGCAGTTTTGCGGGACAGGGAACAGATACGCAGTATTTT
size: few
D: TRBD1
J: TRBJ2-3
V: TRBV28